This record looks at one T cell receptor (beta chain) sequence and its context. Its antigen is undetermined. Other DNA variants within this sample encode the same CDR3. This CDR3 is built from 14 residues. Germline lookup yields CDR1 MNHNY and CDR2 SVGAGI (reference sequence). The V end was cut by 2 bases, the J end by 2 bases, with 6 bases between. It was with 60 Vbeta and 13 Jbeta primers that the PCR ran. The assay was immunoSEQ multiplex PCR, and TCRdb's table has in-frame clones only and misses some. The top ten clones hold 6% of a sample with around 200,000 clones, over 80% of them seen once. The data derive from a study of cytomegalovirus exposure and HLA in healthy donors. Broader study findings: Many donors shared some public TCRs, even though most TCR sequences were rare.

The sequenced sample consisted of PBMCs. The receptor's source is a middle-aged man in good health and CMV-seropositive. The rearrangement joins TRBV6-6 to TRBJ2-2, with D hard to call. CDR3 in DNA: TGTGCCAGCAGTTACGGGCCAAACACCGGGGAGCTGTTTTTT. Residues: CASSYGPNTGELFF.